The present T cell receptor (beta chain) was sequenced within a study of blood T cells in healthy people across ages. The authors extracted at least 5 micrograms of total RNA per sample. This clonotype was recorded a few times. A sample-barcoded 5' primer and a J-beta primer mix were used in a second PCR of about 7 to 12 cycles. Each CDR3 protein is one row after TCRdb ran MiXCR on the 5' RACE reads. This table has roughly 1,000,000 distinct CDR3 sequences, almost 25% appearing once. These data also featured in a second study, about T cells of mothers and their children. That investigation notes: Three healthy Caucasian mothers and their six children were the donors.

The sequence was obtained from a girl aged 2 to 10 in good health. The sequencing sample was made of blood.

The CDR3 DNA follows: TGTGCTAGTGGTTTGGCCCTAGCGGCTATTCTCTCCTACGAGCAGTACTTC. Translating it yields CASGLALAAILSYEQYF. V usage is TRBV12-5 and J usage is TRBJ2-5, with 7 positions matching TRBD2. The J call is doubtful: the DNA matches TRBJ2-7 better. The CDR3 totals 17 residues. CDR1 and CDR2 (germline): LGHNT, FRNRAP.